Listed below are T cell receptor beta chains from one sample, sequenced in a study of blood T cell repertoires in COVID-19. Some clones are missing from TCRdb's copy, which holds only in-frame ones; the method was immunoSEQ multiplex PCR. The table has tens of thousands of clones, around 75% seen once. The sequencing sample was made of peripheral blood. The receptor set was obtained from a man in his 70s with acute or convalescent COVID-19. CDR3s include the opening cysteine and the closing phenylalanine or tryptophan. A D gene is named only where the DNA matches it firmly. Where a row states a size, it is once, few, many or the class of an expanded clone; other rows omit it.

CDR3 protein: CASSRGLAGDDTQYF
CDR3 DNA: TGTGCCAGCAGCCGCGGGCTAGCGGGAGATGATACGCAGTATTTT
D gene: TRBD2
clone size: NA
J gene: TRBJ2-3
V gene: TRBV27

CDR3 protein: CASSLTVDTEQFF
CDR3 DNA: TGTGCCAGCAGCTTAACTGTAGATACCGAGCAGTTCTTC
D gene: NA
clone size: NA
J gene: TRBJ2-1
V gene: TRBV7-3

CDR3 protein: CASSPMTGVGYNEQFF
CDR3 DNA: TGTGCCAGCTCACCTATGACAGGGGTAGGGTACAATGAGCAGTTCTTC
D gene: TRBD1
clone size: NA
J gene: TRBJ2-1
V gene: TRBV18

CDR3 protein: CASSSTGRISYEQYF
CDR3 DNA: TGTGCCAGCAGCTCGACAGGGCGAATCTCCTACGAGCAGTACTTC
D gene: TRBD1
clone size: NA
J gene: TRBJ2-7
V gene: TRBV6-5

CDR3 protein: CATSREGTEPGKLFF
CDR3 DNA: TGTGCCACCAGCAGAGAAGGGACAGAGCCTGGGAAACTGTTTTTT
D gene: TRBD1
clone size: NA
J gene: TRBJ1-4
V gene: TRBV15

CDR3 protein: CASSNSGNTEAFF
CDR3 DNA: TGTGCCAGCAGTAACAGCGGGAACACTGAAGCTTTCTTT
D gene: NA
clone size: NA
J gene: TRBJ1-1
V gene: TRBV2

CDR3 protein: CASRRTSGSYNEQFF
CDR3 DNA: TGTGCCAGCAGACGGACTAGCGGGTCGTACAATGAGCAGTTCTTC
D gene: TRBD2
clone size: NA
J gene: TRBJ2-1
V gene: TRBV28

CDR3 protein: CASSLDMGTGQEKLFF
CDR3 DNA: TGTGCCAGCAGCTTAGATATGGGGACAGGACAGGAAAAACTGTTTTTT
D gene: TRBD1
clone size: NA
J gene: TRBJ1-4
V gene: TRBV11-2

CDR3 protein: CASSLVGAGGWYEQYF
CDR3 DNA: TGTGCCAGCAGCTTAGTAGGAGCGGGAGGGTGGTACGAGCAGTACTTC
D gene: TRBD2
clone size: NA
J gene: TRBJ2-7
V gene: TRBV7-2

CDR3 protein: CASSLKVGGTRYNSPLHF
CDR3 DNA: TGTGCCAGCAGCTTAAAGGTAGGGGGCACAAGATATAATTCACCCCTCCACTTT
D gene: TRBD1
clone size: NA
J gene: TRBJ1-6
V gene: TRBV11-2

CDR3 protein: CASSFVIQSYGYTF
CDR3 DNA: TGTGCCAGCAGTTTCGTCATACAGTCCTATGGCTACACCTTC
D gene: NA
clone size: NA
J gene: TRBJ1-2
V gene: TRBV28

CDR3 protein: CASRSPGETSGSKEYNEQFF
CDR3 DNA: TGCGCCAGCAGGTCACCGGGAGAAACTAGCGGGAGTAAGGAGTACAATGAGCAGTTCTTC
D gene: TRBD2
clone size: NA
J gene: TRBJ2-1
V gene: TRBV5-1

CDR3 protein: CASSLEAGGGYQPQHF
CDR3 DNA: TGCGCCAGCAGCTTGGAGGCAGGGGGCGGTTATCAGCCCCAGCATTTT
D gene: TRBD1
clone size: NA
J gene: TRBJ1-5
V gene: TRBV5-1

CDR3 protein: CASSLEGGKETQYF
CDR3 DNA: TGCGCCAGCAGCTTGGAGGGCGGGAAGGAGACCCAGTACTTC
D gene: NA
clone size: NA
J gene: TRBJ2-5
V gene: TRBV5-1

CDR3 protein: CASSLGGQVPNEQFF
CDR3 DNA: TGCGCCAGCAGCTTGGGGGGACAGGTTCCCAATGAGCAGTTCTTC
D gene: TRBD1
clone size: NA
J gene: TRBJ2-1
V gene: TRBV5-1

CDR3 protein: CSASKVGSGELFF
CDR3 DNA: TGCAGTGCTAGTAAGGTGGGCTCCGGGGAGCTGTTTTTT
D gene: NA
clone size: many
J gene: TRBJ2-2
V gene: TRBV20-1

CDR3 protein: CASSLQGGGYNEQFF
CDR3 DNA: TGTGCCAGCAGCTTACAGGGGGGCGGCTACAATGAGCAGTTCTTC
D gene: NA
clone size: few
J gene: TRBJ2-1
V gene: TRBV7-9

CDR3 protein: CASSVGEGGWTEAFF
CDR3 DNA: TGTGCCAGCAGCGTAGGGGAGGGGGGCTGGACTGAAGCTTTCTTT
D gene: NA
clone size: many
J gene: TRBJ1-1
V gene: TRBV9

CDR3 protein: CASSDPGTGGETQYF
CDR3 DNA: TGTGCCAGCAGTGATCCTGGGACAGGGGGCGAGACCCAGTACTTC
D gene: TRBD1
clone size: once
J gene: TRBJ2-5
V gene: TRBV6-1

CDR3 protein: CASSYYPLGTYEQYF
CDR3 DNA: TGTGCCAGCAGTTACTACCCGCTCGGTACCTACGAGCAGTACTTC
D gene: NA
clone size: NA
J gene: TRBJ2-7
V gene: TRBV6-5

CDR3 protein: CASSQRGQGASDGYTF
CDR3 DNA: TGTGCCAGCAGCCAGAGGGGACAGGGGGCAAGTGATGGCTACACCTTC
D gene: TRBD1
clone size: NA
J gene: TRBJ1-2
V gene: TRBV6-6

CDR3 protein: CASSLALRLGGRGTYSNQPQHF
CDR3 DNA: TGTGCCAGCAGCTTAGCCCTTCGTTTAGGGGGCCGGGGGACTTATAGCAATCAGCCCCAGCATTTT
D gene: TRBD1
clone size: NA
J gene: TRBJ1-5
V gene: TRBV7-2

CDR3 protein: CASSTGGYSNQPQHF
CDR3 DNA: TGTGCCAGCAGTACAGGGGGTTATAGCAATCAGCCCCAGCATTTT
D gene: TRBD1
clone size: NA
J gene: TRBJ1-5
V gene: TRBV6-2/TRBV6-3

CDR3 protein: CASSPQGGYEQYF
CDR3 DNA: TGTGCCAGCAGCCCCCAGGGCGGCTACGAGCAGTACTTC
D gene: NA
clone size: NA
J gene: TRBJ2-7
V gene: TRBV5-4

CDR3 protein: CASSVGASGSFSGELFF
CDR3 DNA: TGTGCCAGCAGCGTAGGCGCTAGCGGGAGTTTCTCCGGGGAGCTGTTTTTT
D gene: TRBD2
clone size: once
J gene: TRBJ2-2
V gene: TRBV9

CDR3 protein: CASSTGQGDEQYF
CDR3 DNA: TGCGCCAGCAGTACGGGACAGGGGGACGAGCAGTACTTC
D gene: TRBD1
clone size: few
J gene: TRBJ2-7
V gene: TRBV10-1

CDR3 protein: CSARRGLEQYF
CDR3 DNA: TGCAGTGCTAGAAGGGGTCTCGAGCAGTACTTC
D gene: NA
clone size: NA
J gene: TRBJ2-7
V gene: TRBV20-1

CDR3 protein: CASLRSNQPQHF
CDR3 DNA: TGTGCCAGCCTAAGAAGCAATCAGCCCCAGCATTTT
D gene: NA
clone size: NA
J gene: TRBJ1-5
V gene: TRBV28

CDR3 protein: CASSTRNYEQYF
CDR3 DNA: TGTGCCAGCAGTACTAGAAACTACGAGCAGTACTTC
D gene: NA
clone size: once
J gene: TRBJ2-7
V gene: TRBV2

CDR3 protein: CASSRLTSVYEQYF
CDR3 DNA: TGTGCCAGCAGCCGCCTTACTAGCGTCTACGAGCAGTACTTC
D gene: TRBD2
clone size: NA
J gene: TRBJ2-7
V gene: TRBV6-2/TRBV6-3

CDR3 protein: CASRDRVYSPYEQYF
CDR3 DNA: TGTGCCAGCCGGGACAGGGTCTACTCACCCTACGAGCAGTACTTC
D gene: TRBD1
clone size: NA
J gene: TRBJ2-7
V gene: TRBV19